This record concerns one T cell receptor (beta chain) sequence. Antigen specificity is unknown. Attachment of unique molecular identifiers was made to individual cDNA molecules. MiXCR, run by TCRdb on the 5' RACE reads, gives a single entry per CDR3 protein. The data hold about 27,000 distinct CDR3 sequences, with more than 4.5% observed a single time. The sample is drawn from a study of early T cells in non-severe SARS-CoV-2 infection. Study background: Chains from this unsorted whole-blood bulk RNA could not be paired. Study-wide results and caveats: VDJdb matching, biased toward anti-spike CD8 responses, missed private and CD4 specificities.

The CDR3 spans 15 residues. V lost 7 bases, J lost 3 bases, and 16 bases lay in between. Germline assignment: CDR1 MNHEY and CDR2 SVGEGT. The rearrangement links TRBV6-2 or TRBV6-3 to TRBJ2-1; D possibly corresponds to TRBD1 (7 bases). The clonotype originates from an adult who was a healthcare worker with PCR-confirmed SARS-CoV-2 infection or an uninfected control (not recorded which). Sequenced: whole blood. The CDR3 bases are TGTGCCAGCAAAATGACAGGGAGGTTCTACAATGAGCAGTTCTTC. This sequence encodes CASKMTGRFYNEQFF.